This T cell receptor beta chain was recorded in a study of cytotoxic CD8 clonotypes in ibrutinib-treated CLL. Overall study findings and caveats: Researchers report that baseline clonality outpaced age-matched healthy donors and tracked circulating CD8+ T-cell counts. Clonality rose at ibrutinib response and fell back toward baseline at progression. Public clonotypes were seen rarely and were contracted or stable on treatment.

The germline V gene has CDR1 MNHEY and CDR2 SVGAGI. This CDR3 has 16 residues. The V and J ends lost 2 bases and 0 bases, in that order; junction bases with no gene match: 0. Produced via immunoSEQ multiplex PCR; TCRdb's table is partial and in-frame only. The table includes about 150,000 clones, approximately 81% detected once. This clone came up a few times. The antigen remains undetermined. The sequences come from PBMCs, collected after 12 months of ibrutinib treatment. This clonotype was obtained from a human donor with chronic lymphocytic leukemia. This sequence joins TRBV6-5 and TRBJ2-6; 8 bases map to TRBD1. In DNA form, the CDR3 reads TGTGCCAGCAGTTACACAGGGGGCTCTGGGGCCAACGTCCTGACTTTC. Translating it yields CASSYTGGSGANVLTF.